Listed here are 27 T cell receptor beta chains from one sample, sequenced in a study of cytomegalovirus exposure and HLA in healthy donors. Only in-frame clones appear in the TCRdb table, and some are missing; sequencing was by immunoSEQ multiplex PCR. The sample has tens of thousands of clones; approximately 95% are singletons. Specimen: PBMCs. Source of these receptors: a woman under 30 in good health and CMV-seronegative.

The chain employs TRBV7-8 and TRBJ1-6; 8 nucleotides match TRBD1. The CDR3 extends over 18 amino acids. The germline gives CDR1 SGHVS, CDR2 FQNEAQ. Trimming at V came to 0 bases and at J to 6 bases, leaving 10 bases not matched to a gene. In DNA, the CDR3 is TGTGCCAGCAGCTTAGCGCTGGGAGGACAGGGTTTTAATTCACCCCTCCACTTT. It encodes CASSLALGGQGFNSPLHF.

This clone was seen just once. The rearrangement links TRBV7-2 to TRBJ2-5; D remains unclear. V gave up 5 bases and J gave up 5 bases, with 9 bases separating them. CDR3 length equals 12 residues. Germline lookup yields CDR1 SGHTA and CDR2 FQGNSA. As DNA, the CDR3 is TGTGCCAGCAGCCAAGGAGAGGAGACCCAGTACTTC. The encoded protein is CASSQGEETQYF.

This rearrangement joins TRBV18 to TRBJ2-7, with 14 bases matching TRBD2. The CDR3 has 14 residues. V was clipped by 3 bases and J by 5 bases; unmatched bases: 0. Germline-derived CDR1 and CDR2 are KGHSH and LQKENI. CDR3 bases: TGTGCCAGCTCACCGGGACTAGCGGGAGACGAGCAGTACGTC. It yields the protein CASSPGLAGDEQYV.

DNA for the CDR3: TGTGCCAGCTCACCACTTCGTACAGATACGCAGTATTTT. Amino acids: CASSPLRTDTQYF. The chain uses TRBV18 and TRBJ2-3; D gene uncertain. Per the germline V gene, CDR1 is KGHSH and CDR2 is LQKENI. The ends were cut back, 1 base at V and 3 bases at J, with 5 bases in the middle. CDR3 length: 13 amino acids. The whole variable domain, filled in from reference TRBV18 and TRBJ2-3, reads NAGVMQNPRHLVRRRGQEARLRCSPMKGHSHVYWYRQLPEEGLKFMVYLQKENIIDESGMPKERFSAEFPKEGPSILRIQQVVRGDSAAYFCASSPLRTDTQYFGPGTRLTVL.

This chain joins TRBV6-4 and TRBJ2-7, with 8 bases fitting TRBD2. J lost 3 bases, V lost 3 bases, and 7 bases had no gene match. Germline V lookup: CDR1 MRHNA, CDR2 SNTAGT. The CDR3 consists of 15 residues. The CDR3 reads CASSEGTSGNYEQYF. The CDR3 nucleotides read TGTGCCAGCAGTGAAGGAACTAGCGGAAACTACGAGCAGTACTTC.

V and J are TRBV7-9 and TRBJ1-1, with a weak D call TRBD1 (6 bases). Germline V gene lookup returns CDR1 SEHNR and CDR2 FQNEAQ (reference sequence). The CDR3 loop spans 14 amino acids. Between the trimmed V and J ends, which lost 5 bases and 3 bases, there was a span of 13 bases. This CDR3 is CASSKNRVDTEAFF. CDR3 DNA: TGTGCCAGCAGCAAGAACAGGGTCGACACTGAAGCTTTCTTT.

The rearrangement links TRBV5-1 to TRBJ2-1; TRBD2 agrees at 7 bases. The CDR3 loop spans 13 amino acids. Germline assignment: CDR1 SGHRS and CDR2 YFSETQ. Trimming took 2 bases from V and 10 from J; bases not matched to a gene: 6. CDR3 DNA: TGCGCCAGCAGCTTCTCCCCAGCGGGGGAGCAGTTCTTC. The encoded protein is CASSFSPAGEQFF.

The V gene is TRBV27, the J gene TRBJ2-7, with a possible D match to TRBD1 (5 bases). From germline, CDR1 is MNHEY and CDR2 SMNVEV (reference sequence). Trimming shortened V by 0 bases and J by 3 bases, and 9 bases separated the two germline ends. The CDR3 loop spans 14 amino acids. The CDR3, as DNA: TGTGCCAGCAGTTTATCGTTAGGGGACTACGAGCAGTACTTC. The encoded protein is CASSLSLGDYEQYF.

This chain joins TRBV18 and TRBJ2-5; unclear D gene. Per the germline V gene, CDR1 is KGHSH and CDR2 is LQKENI. V gave up 4 bases and J gave up 1 base, with 7 bases separating them. The CDR3 spans 13 residues. The CDR3 DNA reads TGTGCCAGCTCACGTTACAGCCAAGAGACCCAGTACTTC. Its protein is CASSRYSQETQYF.

The chain combines TRBV10-3 with TRBJ1-1; D might be TRBD1 (5 bases). V shed 4 bases and J shed 5 bases, with 14 bases lying between them. Looked up from germline, CDR1 is ENHRY and CDR2 is SYGVKD. CDR3 length equals 14 residues. As DNA, the CDR3 is TGTGCCATCAGTGTGGTCCAGGGAAGGACTGAAGCTTTCTTT. This encodes CAISVVQGRTEAFF.

The chain is built from TRBV14 and TRBJ2-3, with a tentative D call TRBD1 (6 bases). V was pared by 4 bases and J by 1 base, with 12 bases between. The germline gives CDR1 SGHDN, CDR2 FVKESK. The CDR3 has 15 residues. CDR3 coding DNA: TGTGCCAGCAGCCGTATTTCAGGGGGCACAGATACGCAGTATTTT. Encoded protein: CASSRISGGTDTQYF.

The rearrangement joins TRBV7-6 to TRBJ2-3; D unresolved. CDR3 length equals 13 residues. CDR1 SGHVS and CDR2 FNYEAQ come from the germline V gene. V was shortened by 1 base and J by 7 bases, with 9 bases between the two germline ends. The CDR3 loop reads CASSLGPRYTQYF. CDR3 DNA: TGTGCCAGCAGCTTAGGGCCCCGTTATACGCAGTATTTT. The whole variable domain, remainder taken from reference TRBV7-6 and TRBJ2-3, is GAGVSQSPRYKVTKRGQDVALRCDPISGHVSLYWYRQALGQGPEFLTYFNYEAQQDKSGLPNDRFSAERPEGSISTLTIQRTEQRDSAMYRCASSLGPRYTQYFGPGTRLTVL.

The J gene is TRBJ1-1, the V gene TRBV27; maybe TRBD1 (5 bases). V lost 3 bases and J lost 1, with 15 bases in between. CDR1 and CDR2 from the germline V gene are MNHEY and SMNVEV (reference sequence). This CDR3 comprises 16 residues. This chain's CDR3 is CASSLRDGRKNTEAFF. The DNA of the CDR3 is TGTGCCAGCAGTTTGCGGGACGGAAGAAAGAACACTGAAGCTTTCTTT.

This rearrangement joins TRBV5-6 to TRBJ2-1, with 9 bases aligning to TRBD1. Unmatched junction bases numbered 9, after V lost 4 bases and J lost 4 bases. The V gene's germline CDR1 is SGHDT and CDR2 YYEEEE. The CDR3 runs to 16 residues. CDR3 loop: CASSPRGTGPYNEQFF. In DNA form, the CDR3 reads TGTGCCAGCAGCCCACGAGGGACAGGGCCGTACAATGAGCAGTTCTTC.

The chain links TRBV19 to TRBJ1-1; D may be TRBD1 (6 bases). V was trimmed by 5 bases and J by 3 bases, leaving 10 bases between them. Germline CDR1 is LNHDA and CDR2 is SQIVND (reference sequence). The CDR3 contains 13 residues. The CDR3 reads CASSADRDTEAFF. The DNA of the CDR3 is TGTGCCAGTAGTGCGGACAGAGACACTGAAGCTTTCTTT.

This sequence joins TRBV7-9 and TRBJ1-1, with TRBD1 as a possible D gene (6 bases). This CDR3 has 18 amino acids. With 5 bases removed from V and 1 base from J, the gap between germline ends came to 23 bases. Germline values: CDR1 SEHNR, CDR2 FQNEAQ (reference sequence). CDR3 protein: CASSPTTRGGAKNTEAFF. In nucleotides, the CDR3 is TGTGCCAGCAGCCCGACCACGCGGGGGGGGGCGAAGAACACTGAAGCTTTCTTT.

V is TRBV7-6 and J is TRBJ1-5; TRBD1 matches at 9 bases. From germline, CDR1 is SGHVS and CDR2 FNYEAQ. Trimming removed 7 bases from V and 0 bases from J; junction bases left unmatched: 10. The CDR3 contains 17 residues. CDR3 loop: CASNARGQGVSNQPQHF. CDR3 in DNA: TGTGCCAGCAACGCGCGGGGACAGGGAGTTAGCAATCAGCCCCAGCATTTT.

This clone showed up just once. The chain recombines TRBV9 with TRBJ2-2; 11 nucleotides line up with TRBD2. V was pared by 4 bases and J by 2 bases, with 13 bases of the junction left unmatched. Germline loops: CDR1 SGDLS, CDR2 YYNGEE. The CDR3 extends over 19 amino acids. CDR3 sequence reads: CASSSRLAGTPSNTGELFF. The CDR3 DNA reads TGTGCCAGCAGCTCGAGACTAGCGGGGACCCCCTCTAACACCGGGGAGCTGTTTTTT.

Here the CDR3 DNA reads TGTGCCAGCAGGTTCCGAACAGGGGGCGCGTCCGGGGAGCTGTTTTTT. This encodes CASRFRTGGASGELFF. The chain joins TRBV13 to TRBJ2-2, with 9 bases that match TRBD1. The V and J ends lost 6 bases and 6 bases, in that order; junction bases with no gene match: 11. CDR3 size: 16 residues. The germline V gene encodes CDR1 PRHDT and CDR2 FYEKMQ (reference sequence).

V gene TRBV4-1 combines with J gene TRBJ2-2; 7 bases fit TRBD2. V lost 5 bases, J lost 4 bases, and 4 bases stayed unmatched. Germline CDR1 and CDR2: MGHRA and YSYEKL. The CDR3 has 14 residues. CDR3 nucleotide sequence: TGCGCCAGCAGCTTAACTAGCGTCACCGGGGAGCTGTTTTTT. Protein: CASSLTSVTGELFF.

In nucleotides, the CDR3 is TGTGCCAGCAGCATAGACAGCAACACCATATATTTT. It encodes CASSIDSNTIYF. The V call is TRBV5-4, the J call TRBJ1-3; TRBD1 is a possible D gene (5 bases). Germline CDR1 and CDR2: SGHNT and YYREEE (reference sequence). The CDR3 covers 12 residues. The V gene lost 4 bases and the J gene lost 7 bases, with 9 bases spanning the gap.

The V and J genes are TRBV2 and TRBJ1-2; no definite D call. V lost 6 bases and J 4 bases, leaving 21 bases between the germline ends. CDR1 SNHLY and CDR2 FYNNEI come from the germline V gene. The CDR3 contains 16 residues. Here the CDR3 reads CASSPGRWEASYGYTF. In DNA, the CDR3 is TGTGCCAGCAGCCCAGGACGGTGGGAGGCTAGCTATGGCTACACCTTC.

V gene TRBV11-3 combines with J gene TRBJ1-5, with D unclear. Germline lookup yields CDR1 SGHNT and CDR2 YENEEA. Deletions cut 0 bases from V and 7 bases from J, with 13 bases between. The CDR3 loop spans 15 amino acids. In nucleotides, the CDR3 is TGTGCCAGCAGCTTAGACCTTCCACGGAGCCAGCCCCAGCATTTT. Its translation is CASSLDLPRSQPQHF. Using reference TRBV11-3 and TRBJ1-5 for the parts outside the CDR3, the full variable domain is EAGVVQSPRYKIIEKKQPVAFWCNPISGHNTLYWYLQNLGQGPELLIRYENEEAVDDSQLPKDRFSAERLKGVDSTLKIQPAELGDSAVYLCASSLDLPRSQPQHFGDGTRLSIL.

This chain links TRBV7-3 with TRBJ1-2; TRBD1 might be the D (6 bases). This CDR3 region has 15 residues. V lost 2 bases and J lost 8, with 18 bases in between. Germline V lookup: CDR1 SGHTA, CDR2 FQGTGA. This CDR3 reads CASSLGPGAREGYTF. The CDR3 nucleotides are TGTGCCAGCAGCTTAGGCCCAGGGGCGCGTGAAGGCTACACCTTC.

The chain carries TRBV14 and TRBJ2-3; 9 bases agree with TRBD2. Germline loops: CDR1 SGHDN, CDR2 FVKESK. Trimming removed 4 bases from V and 0 bases from J; junction bases left unmatched: 2. The CDR3 runs 15 residues. The CDR3 sequence is CASSLLAGSTDTQYF. The CDR3 region has the DNA TGTGCCAGCAGCCTACTAGCGGGTAGCACAGATACGCAGTATTTT.

The rearrangement links TRBV27 to TRBJ2-1, with TRBD1 matching over 10 bases. With 6 bases clipped from V and 0 bases from J, the junction kept 23 bases outside the gene matches. This CDR3 region has 22 residues. Looked up from germline, CDR1 is MNHEY and CDR2 is SMNVEV (reference sequence). The CDR3 DNA follows: TGTGCCAGCAGCCCACGGACAGGGGGATCCAATTTATTGCAAAGCTCCTACAATGAGCAGTTCTTC. Amino acid sequence: CASSPRTGGSNLLQSSYNEQFF.

V and J are TRBV5-1 and TRBJ1-1; 7 bases map to TRBD1. This CDR3 has 15 residues. Germline V lookup: CDR1 SGHRS, CDR2 YFSETQ. The J segment lost 0 bases and the V segment lost 4 bases, leaving 6 bases of the junction unmatched. The CDR3 DNA reads as TGCGCCAGCAGCCGGGACAGCAACATGAACACTGAAGCTTTCTTT. Amino acids: CASSRDSNMNTEAFF.